What follows are 25 T cell receptor beta chains derived from one specimen sequenced in a study of Graves' ophthalmopathy and Graves' hyperthyroidism. RNA transcripts provided the template for amplifying TCR beta CDR3 regions. Scientists carried out first-round RT-PCR using HTBI primers and then a second-round multiplex PCR. TCRdb re-analysed the multiplex PCR reads in MiXCR, keeping a single row per CDR3 protein. The sample has 450,000 to 600,000 distinct CDR3 sequences, roughly 39% seen once; the top ten hold about 4.6%. The sequencing input was peripheral blood or thyroid tissue (not recorded which). These receptors were taken from an adult man with Graves' hyperthyroidism.

The table lists this clonotype with a few counts. This rearrangement joins TRBV10-3 to TRBJ2-7, with 7 bases fitting TRBD2. Germline V CDR1 and CDR2: ENHRY, SYGVKD. The CDR3 covers 16 residues. The V segment lost 6 bases and the J segment 10 bases; nucleotides outside the gene matches: 21. As DNA, the CDR3 is TGTGCCATCAGCGGGGGGTCGGGTGTCCGGGGGAGACGACAGTACTTC. Protein: CAISGGSGVRGRRQYF.

The CDR3, as DNA: TGCAGTGCTAGAACGGGCGGGACCTACGAGCAGTACTTC. Protein: CSARTGGTYEQYF. This chain uses TRBV20-1 with TRBJ2-7, with D possibly TRBD2 on 6 matching bases. Germline V lookup: CDR1 DFQATT, CDR2 SNEGSKA (reference sequence). V was clipped by 2 bases and J by 2 bases, with 10 bases between them. The length of the CDR3 is 13 residues.

As for this clonotype: A read error is possible here, since a much larger clone lies one base away. The gene calls are TRBV19 and TRBJ1-2; D perhaps matches TRBD1 (6 bases). Germline CDR1 LNHDA, CDR2 SQIVND (reference sequence). Deletions cut 5 bases from V and 2 bases from J, with 21 bases between. This CDR3 is 17 amino acids long. CDR3 DNA sequence: TGTGCCAGTAGTGTCGGCTTCAGGGGAAGGGGGAACTATGGCTACACCTTC. It yields the protein CASSVGFRGRGNYGYTF. The full variable domain, completed using reference TRBV19 and TRBJ1-2, is DGGITQSPKYLFRKEGQNVTLSCEQNLNHDAMYWYRQDPGQGLRLIYYSQIVNDFQKGDIAEGYSVSREKKESFPLTVTSAQKNPTAFYLCASSVGFRGRGNYGYTFGSGTRLTVV.

In its sample, this clonotype was seen many times. This rearrangement joins TRBV7-2 to TRBJ2-5; TRBD1 aligns across 7 bases. The CDR3 runs 14 residues. Trimming cost V 6 bases and J 2 bases; bases outside gene matches: 6. CDR1 and CDR2 (germline): SGHTA, FQGNSA. CDR3 protein: CASSRTGAQETQYF. For the CDR3, the DNA is TGTGCCAGCAGTAGGACAGGCGCTCAAGAGACCCAGTACTTC.

The table lists this clonotype with many counts. The genes are TRBV7-2 and TRBJ2-7; 8 nucleotides align to TRBD2. Germline CDR1 SGHTA, CDR2 FQGNSA. V lost 5 bases, J lost 0 bases, and 3 bases stayed unmatched. The CDR3 consists of 14 residues. CDR3 in amino acids: CASSTTSGSYEQYF. DNA for the CDR3: TGTGCCAGCAGCACAACTAGCGGCTCCTACGAGCAGTACTTC.

The chain couples TRBV14 to TRBJ1-6; weak D call: TRBD1 (6 bases). Trimming pared 1 base from V and 6 bases from J, leaving 13 bases between. Germline V lookup: CDR1 SGHDN, CDR2 FVKESK. The length of the CDR3 is 16 residues. The chain's CDR3 is CASSQGDRRFNSPLHF. The DNA of the CDR3 is TGTGCCAGCAGCCAAGGTGACAGGCGTTTTAATTCACCCCTCCACTTT.

This clonotype was recorded at least ten times. The chain joins TRBV12-3 or TRBV12-4 to TRBJ1-5; D not resolved. The CDR3 is 13 residues long. Trimming took 7 bases from V and 0 from J, leaving 7 bases between them. The CDR3 loop is CASKTYSNQPQHF. CDR3 nucleotide sequence: TGTGCCAGCAAGACATATAGCAATCAGCCCCAGCATTTT.

This clonotype was detected many times. The chain uses TRBV19 and TRBJ2-7, with TRBD2 identical over 10 bases. J was trimmed by 4 bases and V by 3 bases; bases with no gene match: 15. Germline V lookup: CDR1 LNHDA, CDR2 SQIVND (reference sequence). The CDR3 spans 18 residues. CDR3 DNA: TGTGCCAGTAGTATCGGACTAGCGGCTCGACCCTTGACATACGAGCAGTACTTC. Protein product: CASSIGLAARPLTYEQYF.

This clonotype was observed at least ten times. The chain joins TRBV7-9 to TRBJ1-6; 11 bases line up with TRBD1. The CDR3 runs 16 residues. Trimming took 2 bases from V and 9 from J; bases not matched to a gene: 6. CDR1 is SEHNR, CDR2 FQNEAQ, per germline (reference sequence). CDR3: CASSLLGTGGISPLHF. In nucleotides, the CDR3 is TGTGCCAGCAGCTTACTGGGGACAGGGGGAATTTCACCCCTCCACTTT.

About this clonotype itself: This could be a read error, since a much larger clone is one nucleotide away. The chain combines TRBV9 with TRBJ2-2; maybe TRBD2 (6 bases). Germline CDR1 is SGDLS and CDR2 is YYNGEE. The CDR3 is 14 residues long. The DNA for the CDR3 is TGTGCCAGCAGCCCAAGGACGGCAACCGGGGGGCTGTTTTTT. This encodes CASSPRTATGGLFF.

V and J are TRBV7-9 and TRBJ1-2; no clear D gene. CDR3 size: 14 residues. Germline loops: CDR1 SEHNR, CDR2 FQNEAQ (reference sequence). Trimming pared 1 base from V and 7 bases from J, leaving 13 bases between. In nucleotides, the CDR3 is TGTGCCAGCAGCTTAGTGGGAAGTGAGAGTGGCTACACCTTC. Translating it yields CASSLVGSESGYTF.

This clonotype was observed many times. The genes are TRBV28 and TRBJ2-5; D gene uncertain. Germline V lookup: CDR1 MDHEN, CDR2 SYDVKM. This CDR3 spans 12 amino acids. Trimming removed 8 bases from V and 1 base from J, with 8 bases in between. CDR3 DNA sequence: TGTGCCAGCGGCGACTTCCAAGAGACCCAGTACTTC. This gives the protein CASGDFQETQYF.

The V gene is TRBV3-1, the J gene TRBJ2-7; TRBD1 matches at 8 bases. The CDR3 covers 16 residues. The germline V gene has CDR1 LGHDT and CDR2 YNNKEL (reference sequence). V dropped 5 bases and J dropped 5; count of bases not matched to a gene: 14. CDR3 sequence: CASSATPQGGQDEQYF. The DNA of the CDR3 is TGTGCCAGCAGCGCCACTCCACAGGGGGGTCAGGACGAGCAGTACTTC.

The chain carries TRBV6-1 and TRBJ2-2, with D hard to call. The V end lost 6 bases, the J end lost 5 bases, and 16 bases lay between the germline ends. Germline-derived CDR1 and CDR2 are MNHNS and SASEGT. The length of the CDR3 is 15 residues. CDR3 protein: CASSQMGPATGELFF. The DNA for the CDR3 is TGTGCCAGCAGCCAAATGGGTCCGGCGACCGGGGAGCTGTTTTTT.

The rearrangement uses TRBV19 and TRBJ1-3; D is possibly TRBD1 (5 bases). The CDR3 consists of 16 residues. V lost 4 bases and J 8 bases, leaving 21 bases between the germline ends. Germline CDR1 and CDR2: LNHDA and SQIVND (reference sequence). The CDR3 bases are TGTGCCAGTAGTACGGGACCGGGCCCTTATGGCTACACCATATATTTT. Translated, it gives CASSTGPGPYGYTIYF.

In this sample, this clonotype turned up many times. V usage is TRBV7-6 and J usage is TRBJ2-2; the D gene is possibly TRBD2 (6 bases). Germline CDR1 SGHVS, CDR2 FNYEAQ. This CDR3 comprises 15 residues. With 5 bases removed from V and 4 bases from J, the gap between germline ends came to 14 bases. This CDR3 reads CASSPPGLGTGELFF. The CDR3 coding sequence is TGTGCCAGCAGCCCCCCGGGACTGGGCACCGGGGAGCTGTTTTTT. Drawing the rest from reference TRBV7-6 and TRBJ2-2, the complete variable domain is GAGVSQSPRYKVTKRGQDVALRCDPISGHVSLYWYRQALGQGPEFLTYFNYEAQQDKSGLPNDRFSAERPEGSISTLTIQRTEQRDSAMYRCASSPPGLGTGELFFGEGSRLTVL.

This clonotype was detected ten times or more. The chain joins TRBV7-8 to TRBJ2-5, with TRBD2 identical over 8 bases. Trimming cost V 4 bases and J 0 bases; bases outside gene matches: 4. The CDR3 runs to 15 residues. CDR1 SGHVS and CDR2 FQNEAQ come from the germline V gene. In nucleotides, the CDR3 is TGTGCCAGCAGCTCAGAGCGGGGGTACCAAGAGACCCAGTACTTC. Amino acid sequence: CASSSERGYQETQYF. Full variable domain (outside the CDR3, taken from reference TRBV7-8 and TRBJ2-5): GAGVSQSPRYKVAKRGQDVALRCDPISGHVSLFWYQQALGQGPEFLTYFQNEAQLDKSGLPSDRFFAERPEGSVSTLKIQRTQQEDSAVYLCASSSERGYQETQYFGPGTRLLVL.

This clonotype has ten or more counts. The genes are TRBV12-3 or TRBV12-4 and TRBJ2-7; no clear D gene. This CDR3 contains 16 residues. The germline V and J ends were trimmed by 2 bases and 3 bases, with 17 bases remaining between them. The CDR3 protein is CASSLPKPGRVYEQYF. The CDR3 region has the DNA TGTGCCAGCAGTTTACCCAAACCCGGCAGAGTCTACGAGCAGTACTTC.

As for this clonotype: Given a much more abundant clone one base away, this may be a read error. The V and J genes are TRBV5-6 and TRBJ1-4; TRBD1 might be the D (5 bases). CDR1 is SGHDT and CDR2 is YYEEEE in the germline V gene. CDR3 length equals 15 residues. CDR3 DNA sequence: TGTGTCAGCAGCTTGTCAGGGCAGGGTAATGAAAAACTGTTTTTT. Protein sequence: CVSSLSGQGNEKLFF.

The gene calls are TRBV20-1 and TRBJ1-2; 7 nucleotides line up with TRBD1. CDR1 is DFQATT and CDR2 is SNEGSKA in the germline V gene (reference sequence). The CDR3 covers 14 residues. V lost 8 bases to trimming and J lost 3 bases; unmatched junction nucleotides: 12. The CDR3 spells CSYVRRGLDYGYTF. CDR3 nucleotide sequence: TGCAGTTACGTTCGGAGGGGGCTCGACTATGGCTACACCTTC.

The chain uses TRBV29-1 and TRBJ1-5, with TRBD1 matching 8 bases. The ends lost 7 bases at V and 2 bases at J; junction bases unmatched: 7. CDR3 size: 14 residues. Germline CDR1 reads SQVTM; CDR2 reads ANQGSEA. The CDR3 nucleotides are TGCAGCGCTGCAGACAGGGGTCGCAATCAGCCCCAGCATTTT. Translation gives CSAADRGRNQPQHF.

As for this clonotype: A much larger clone lies a single base off, so this may be a read error. V is TRBV7-2 and J is TRBJ1-6, with D perhaps TRBD1 (5 bases). Germline V gene data show CDR1 as SGHTA and CDR2 as FQGNSA. The CDR3 consists of 15 residues. CDR3 DNA sequence: TGTGCCAGCAGCCCCCCCCGGGGACTGAATTCACCCCCCCACTTT. Translated: CASSPPRGLNSPPHF.

The rearrangement joins TRBV29-1 to TRBJ1-2; D not certain. Germline values: CDR1 SQVTM, CDR2 ANQGSEA. V was shortened by 8 bases and J by 7 bases, with 14 bases between the two germline ends. CDR3 length equals 11 residues. The chain's CDR3 is CSSEVVAGYTF. The CDR3 nucleotides read TGCAGCAGTGAAGTGGTTGCTGGCTACACCTTC. The full variable domain, with the rest looked up from reference TRBV29-1 and TRBJ1-2, is SAVISQKPSRDICQRGTSLTIQCQVDSQVTMMFWYRQQPGQSLTLIATANQGSEATYESGFVIDKFPISRPNLTFSTLTVSNMSPEDSSIYLCSSEVVAGYTFGSGTRLTVV.

This clonotype was counted a few times. The chain links TRBV20-1 to TRBJ1-4, with D hard to call. The germline V and J ends were trimmed by 6 bases and 5 bases, with 16 bases remaining between them. The CDR3 spans 14 residues. Germline V lookup: CDR1 DFQATT, CDR2 SNEGSKA (reference sequence). This chain's CDR3 is CSAQMAGRNEKLFF. CDR3 coding DNA: TGCAGTGCCCAGATGGCCGGCCGGAATGAAAAACTGTTTTTT.

V and J are TRBV4-1 and TRBJ2-6; 10 bases align to TRBD1. This CDR3 is 18 amino acids long. The trim removed 2 bases at V and 2 bases at J, leaving 6 bases unmatched. CDR1 MGHRA and CDR2 YSYEKL come from the germline V gene. CDR3 sequence: CASSQTPGQGPGANVLTF. DNA for the CDR3: TGCGCCAGCAGCCAAACACCGGGACAGGGGCCTGGGGCCAACGTCCTGACTTTC.